This record covers a single T cell receptor beta chain. Its antigen is as yet unknown. V lost 4 bases and J lost 4; bases outside the gene matches: 10. This CDR3 comprises 15 residues. In germline, CDR1 is SGHNT, CDR2 YYREEE (reference sequence). The protocol was immunoSEQ multiplex PCR, while the TCRdb copy is restricted to in-frame clones and leaves out a portion. The table lists over 60,000 clones, about 87% of them singletons. Focal radiation and CTLA-4 blockade (ipilimumab) were tested in chemo-refractory metastatic non-small-cell lung cancer patients. This record comes from a study of radiotherapy plus CTLA-4 blockade in lung cancer. Study overall: Disease control was achieved by 31% of patients, and objective responses by over 15%. Study-level results: TCR clones of tumor origin grew in blood after radiotherapy plus ipilimumab. Alongside interferon-beta, early blood T cell clone dynamics were reportedly the best predictor of response.

The sequencing used peripheral blood, collected from a patient treated with radiotherapy plus ipilimumab. The clonotype comes from a human donor with non-small cell lung cancer who had stable disease on radiotherapy plus ipilimumab. This sequence joins TRBV5-4 and TRBJ1-2; 7 bases match TRBD1. CDR3 in amino acids: CASSKGWGQSYGYTF. The CDR3 DNA reads TGTGCCAGCAGCAAGGGGTGGGGACAGAGCTATGGCTACACCTTC.